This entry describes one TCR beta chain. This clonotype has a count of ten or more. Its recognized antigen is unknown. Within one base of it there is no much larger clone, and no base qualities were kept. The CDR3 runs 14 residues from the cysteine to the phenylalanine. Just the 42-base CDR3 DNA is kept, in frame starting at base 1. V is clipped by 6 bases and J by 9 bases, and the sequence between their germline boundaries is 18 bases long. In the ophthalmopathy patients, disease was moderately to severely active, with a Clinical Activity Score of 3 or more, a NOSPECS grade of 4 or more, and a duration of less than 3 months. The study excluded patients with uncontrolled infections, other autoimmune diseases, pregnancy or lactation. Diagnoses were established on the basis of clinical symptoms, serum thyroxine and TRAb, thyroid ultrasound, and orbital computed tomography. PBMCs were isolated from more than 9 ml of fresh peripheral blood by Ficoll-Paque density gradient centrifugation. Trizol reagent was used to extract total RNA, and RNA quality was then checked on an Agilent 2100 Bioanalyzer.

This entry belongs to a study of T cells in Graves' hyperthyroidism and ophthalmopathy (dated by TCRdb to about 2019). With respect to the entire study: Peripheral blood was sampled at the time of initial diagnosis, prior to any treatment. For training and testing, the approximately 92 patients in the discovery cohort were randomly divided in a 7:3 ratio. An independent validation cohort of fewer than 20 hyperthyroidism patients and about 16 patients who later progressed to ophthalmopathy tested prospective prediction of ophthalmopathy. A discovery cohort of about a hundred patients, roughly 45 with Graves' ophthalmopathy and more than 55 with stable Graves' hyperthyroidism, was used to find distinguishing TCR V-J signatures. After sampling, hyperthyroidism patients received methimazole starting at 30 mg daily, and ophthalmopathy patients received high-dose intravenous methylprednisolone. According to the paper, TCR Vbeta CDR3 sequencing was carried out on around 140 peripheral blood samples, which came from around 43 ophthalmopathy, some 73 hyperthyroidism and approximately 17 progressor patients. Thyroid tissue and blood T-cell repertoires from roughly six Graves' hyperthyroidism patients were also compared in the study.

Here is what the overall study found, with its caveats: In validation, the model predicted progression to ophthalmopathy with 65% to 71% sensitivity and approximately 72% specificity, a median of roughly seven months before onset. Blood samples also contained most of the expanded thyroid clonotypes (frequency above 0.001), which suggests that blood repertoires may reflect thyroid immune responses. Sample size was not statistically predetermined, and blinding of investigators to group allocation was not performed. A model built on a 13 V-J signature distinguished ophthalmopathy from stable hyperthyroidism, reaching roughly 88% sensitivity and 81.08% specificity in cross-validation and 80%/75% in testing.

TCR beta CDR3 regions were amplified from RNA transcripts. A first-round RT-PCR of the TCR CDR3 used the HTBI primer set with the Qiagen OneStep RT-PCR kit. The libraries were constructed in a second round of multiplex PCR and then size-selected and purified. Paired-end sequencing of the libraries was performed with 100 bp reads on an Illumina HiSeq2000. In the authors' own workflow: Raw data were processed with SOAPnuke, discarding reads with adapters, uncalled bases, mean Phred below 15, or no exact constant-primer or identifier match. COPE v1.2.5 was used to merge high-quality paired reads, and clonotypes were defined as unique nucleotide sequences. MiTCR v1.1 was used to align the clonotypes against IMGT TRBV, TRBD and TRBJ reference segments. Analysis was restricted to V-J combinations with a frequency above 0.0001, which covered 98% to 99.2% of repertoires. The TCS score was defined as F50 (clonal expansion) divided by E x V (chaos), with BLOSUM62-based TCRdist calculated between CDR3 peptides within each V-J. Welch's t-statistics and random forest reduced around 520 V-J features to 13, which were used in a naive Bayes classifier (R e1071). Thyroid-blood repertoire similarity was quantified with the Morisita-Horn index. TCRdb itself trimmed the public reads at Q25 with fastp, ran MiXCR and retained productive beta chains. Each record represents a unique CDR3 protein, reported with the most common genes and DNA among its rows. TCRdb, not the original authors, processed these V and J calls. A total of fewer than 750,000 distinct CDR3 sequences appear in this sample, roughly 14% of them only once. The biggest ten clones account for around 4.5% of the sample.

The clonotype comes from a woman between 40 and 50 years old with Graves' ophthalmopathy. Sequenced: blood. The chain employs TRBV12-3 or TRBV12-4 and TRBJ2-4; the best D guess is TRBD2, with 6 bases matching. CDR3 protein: CASSETLRGSIQYF. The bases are TGTGCCAGCAGCGAAACTCTTCGGGGGAGCATTCAGTACTTC.